Listed below are T cell receptor beta chains from one sample, sequenced in a study of blood T cell repertoires in COVID-19. The repertoire was sequenced with immunoSEQ multiplex PCR; TCRdb's copy has only in-frame clones and lacks some. The data hold 50,000 to 65,000 clones, with 91% observed a single time. Sequencing was carried out using peripheral blood. All receptors come from a middle-aged man with acute or convalescent COVID-19. Each CDR3 is given with its conserved first and last residue. A D gene is named only where the DNA matches it firmly. Size is stated for part of the rows, as once, few or many counts, or as a class when the clone is expanded.

TRBV5-1,TRBD1,TRBJ2-7,-,CASKQTTGGLGEQYF,TGCGCCAGCAAACAGACGACAGGGGGCCTCGGCGAGCAGTACTTC
TRBV19,-,TRBJ2-7,-,CASSIGEQGIRYEQYF,TGTGCCAGTAGTATTGGGGAGCAGGGGATTCGGTACGAGCAGTACTTC
TRBV5-8,-,TRBJ2-7,-,CASSPAGGREQYF,TGTGCCAGCAGCCCCGCCGGGGGGCGCGAGCAGTACTTC
TRBV6-5,-,TRBJ2-2,-,CASKFDSRNTGELFF,TGTGCCAGCAAGTTCGATAGCAGGAACACCGGGGAGCTGTTTTTT
TRBV24-1,TRBD2,TRBJ2-3,-,CATGLAGPTDTQYF,TGTGCCACCGGGCTAGCGGGGCCCACAGATACGCAGTATTTT
TRBV10-2,-,TRBJ2-2,-,CASQDINTGELFF,TGCGCCAGCCAAGACATAAACACCGGGGAGCTGTTTTTT
TRBV9,-,TRBJ1-2,-,CASSARQAVYGYTF,TGTGCCAGCAGCGCGAGACAGGCCGTCTATGGCTACACCTTC
TRBV30,-,TRBJ2-2,-,CAWSVGLVTGELFF,TGTGCCTGGAGTGTGGGGCTTGTAACCGGGGAGCTGTTTTTT
TRBV5-4,TRBD1,TRBJ2-7,-,CASSRQGPYEQYF,TGTGCCAGCAGTCGACAGGGTCCCTACGAGCAGTACTTC
TRBV24-1,-,TRBJ1-2,-,CATSEFRGTGYTF,TGTGCCACCAGTGAGTTCAGGGGAACTGGCTACACCTTC
TRBV5-1,TRBD1,TRBJ1-2,-,CASRNPGQVGSGYTF,TGCGCCAGCAGGAACCCGGGACAGGTGGGGTCTGGCTACACCTTC
TRBV11-3,-,TRBJ1-1,-,CASSLVGESTEAFF,TGTGCCAGCAGCTTGGTAGGGGAAAGCACTGAAGCTTTCTTT
TRBV7-8,-,TRBJ1-1,-,CASSRGAGPDTEAFF,TGTGCCAGCAGCCGAGGGGCAGGGCCCGACACTGAAGCTTTCTTT
TRBV4-2,TRBD2,TRBJ2-3,-,CASSQGTAGGDTDTQYF,TGTGCCAGCAGCCAAGGTACGGCGGGGGGGGACACAGATACGCAGTATTTT
TRBV13,-,TRBJ2-7,once,CASSSRGRGNANYEQYF,TGTGCCAGCAGCTCAAGAGGCCGAGGGAATGCCAACTACGAGCAGTACTTC
TRBV5-1,TRBD1,TRBJ1-6,few,CASSFGWDRNSPLHF,TGCGCCAGCAGCTTTGGTTGGGACAGAAATTCACCCCTCCACTTT
TRBV12-5,TRBD1,TRBJ1-1,-,CASGPEGQGVEAFF,TGTGCTAGTGGTCCCGAAGGACAGGGGGTTGAAGCTTTCTTT
TRBV11-2,-,TRBJ1-2,-,CASSHDRNYGYTF,TGTGCCAGCAGCCACGACAGAAACTATGGCTACACCTTC
TRBV10-3,TRBD1,TRBJ1-2,once,CAIRATGGGGYTF,TGTGCCATCAGAGCTACAGGGGGAGGGGGCTACACCTTC
TRBV28,-,TRBJ1-4,-,CASSYLATNEKLFF,TGTGCCAGCAGTTATCTTGCAACTAATGAAAAACTGTTTTTT
TRBV2,TRBD1,TRBJ2-7,-,CASSGTGGYEQYF,TGTGCCAGCAGTGGGACAGGGGGCTACGAGCAGTACTTC
TRBV6-5,-,TRBJ1-2,-,CASKGGENYGYTF,TGTGCCAGCAAGGGAGGGGAGAATTATGGCTACACCTTC
TRBV7-3,-,TRBJ2-1,-,CASSLTEVRRNEQFF,TGTGCCAGCAGCTTAACCGAGGTTCGACGCAATGAGCAGTTCTTC
TRBV19,TRBD1,TRBJ2-7,few,CASSLDRGPYEQYF,TGTGCCAGTAGTTTGGACAGGGGTCCCTACGAGCAGTACTTC
TRBV28,TRBD1,TRBJ1-4,once,CASSTRQGRLFF,TGTGCCAGCAGCACCCGACAGGGTAGGCTGTTTTTT
TRBV10-2,-,TRBJ2-3,-,CASTSGRESDTQYF,TGCGCCAGCACTTCGGGGAGAGAGTCAGATACGCAGTATTTT
TRBV2,-,TRBJ1-3,-,CASREQGSAGNTIYF,TGTGCCAGTCGCGAACAGGGCTCCGCTGGAAACACCATATATTTT
TRBV19,TRBD2,TRBJ2-3,-,CASSIRQTSGGDTQYF,TGTGCCAGTAGTATTCGACAGACTAGCGGGGGGGATACGCAGTATTTT
TRBV11-2,TRBD1,TRBJ1-1,-,CASGGGREAFF,TGTGCCAGCGGAGGGGGCAGGGAGGCTTTCTTT
TRBV3-1/TRBV3-2,-,TRBJ1-5,-,CASSQTSNQPQHF,TGTGCCAGCAGCCAAACTTCCAATCAGCCCCAGCATTTT
TRBV7-9,-,TRBJ2-3,-,CASSPGTGVTDTQYF,TGTGCCAGCAGCCCCGGGACGGGAGTCACAGATACGCAGTATTTT
TRBV20-1,TRBD1,TRBJ1-5,-,CSASPGTGGQPQHF,TGCAGTGCAAGTCCCGGGACAGGGGGCCAGCCCCAGCATTTT
TRBV5-6,TRBD2,TRBJ2-2,-,CASSLGGGTGELFF,TGTGCCAGCAGCTTAGGCGGGGGTACCGGGGAGCTGTTTTTT
TRBV6-5,-,TRBJ2-3,-,CASITSTDTQYF,TGTGCCAGCATAACTAGCACAGATACGCAGTATTTT
TRBV12-3/TRBV12-4,-,TRBJ1-2,-,CASSLGVNYGYTF,TGTGCCAGCAGTCTCGGGGTTAACTATGGCTACACCTTC
TRBV5-4,TRBD1,TRBJ1-2,-,CASSSGQDPYGYTF,TGTGCCAGCAGCTCTGGACAGGATCCCTATGGCTACACCTTC
TRBV5-1,-,TRBJ1-1,-,CASSLGALATEAFF,TGCGCCAGCAGCTTGGGGGCCTTGGCCACTGAAGCTTTCTTT
TRBV10-1,TRBD2,TRBJ2-5,once,CASQNRGGWSTKETQYF,TGCGCCAGCCAAAACCGGGGGGGGTGGAGCACAAAAGAGACCCAGTACTTC
TRBV15,TRBD1,TRBJ2-1,-,CATSTPDRGVSYNEQFF,TGTGCCACCAGCACCCCGGACAGGGGGGTGTCCTACAATGAGCAGTTCTTC
TRBV5-1,TRBD1,TRBJ1-5,-,CASSLSAGGDQPQHF,TGCGCCAGCAGCTTGTCAGCAGGGGGCGATCAGCCCCAGCATTTT